These T cell receptor beta chains were read from a single sample in a study of CD8+CD57+ T cells in acquired aplastic anemia. TCRdb reprocessed the reads with MiXCR, giving one entry per CDR3 protein. The profile covers about 180,000 distinct CDR3 sequences, with 40% to 50% appearing a single time and under 1.2% taken by the ten largest. The specimen was sorted CD4+, CD8+, or CD8+CD57+ T cells (not recorded which) from PBMCs. These receptors were collected from a human donor with aplastic anemia. The CDR3 runs from the conserved cysteine through the conserved F or W. Each record gives: V gene, clone size, J gene, D gene, CDR3 protein, CDR3 DNA. D genes are given only for firm matches. Clone size, where shown, is once, few, many, or a class for clones that have expanded.

V gene: TRBV7-1
clone size: .
J gene: TRBJ2-1
D gene: TRBD2
CDR3 protein: CASSSERGLAGANEQFF
CDR3 DNA: TGTGCCAGCAGCTCGGAACGGGGACTAGCGGGGGCGAATGAGCAGTTCTTC

V gene: TRBV5-1
clone size: many
J gene: TRBJ2-5
D gene: .
CDR3 protein: CASSLGAETQYF
CDR3 DNA: TGCGCCAGCAGCTTAGGGGCGGAGACCCAGTACTTC

V gene: TRBV7-9
clone size: few
J gene: TRBJ1-1
D gene: .
CDR3 protein: CASSLLAEAFF
CDR3 DNA: TGTGCCAGCAGCTTACTCGCTGAAGCTTTCTTT

V gene: TRBV27
clone size: .
J gene: TRBJ2-1
D gene: .
CDR3 protein: CASSLGPLDEQFF
CDR3 DNA: TGTGCCAGCAGTTTAGGACCCTTAGATGAGCAGTTCTTC

V gene: TRBV4-3
clone size: many
J gene: TRBJ1-3
D gene: .
CDR3 protein: CASSPDRAWGNTIYF
CDR3 DNA: TGCGCCAGCAGCCCCGACAGAGCTTGGGGAAACACCATATATTTT

V gene: TRBV9
clone size: .
J gene: TRBJ2-3
D gene: TRBD2
CDR3 protein: CASSVVGREGDTQYF
CDR3 DNA: TGTGCCAGCAGCGTAGTTGGTAGGGAGGGGGATACGCAGTATTTT

V gene: TRBV10-3
clone size: .
J gene: TRBJ1-1
D gene: .
CDR3 protein: CAISSTGNTEAFF
CDR3 DNA: TGTGCCATCAGCTCAACTGGGAACACTGAAGCTTTCTTT

V gene: TRBV9
clone size: many
J gene: TRBJ1-3
D gene: .
CDR3 protein: CASSVQVGSPGNTIYF
CDR3 DNA: TGTGCCAGCAGCGTACAAGTAGGGTCCCCTGGAAACACCATATATTTT

V gene: TRBV4-3
clone size: .
J gene: TRBJ1-2
D gene: .
CDR3 protein: CASSQAFTDSNYGYTF
CDR3 DNA: TGCGCCAGCAGCCAAGCCTTTACAGATTCTAACTATGGCTACACCTTC

V gene: TRBV19
clone size: .
J gene: TRBJ2-3
D gene: TRBD2
CDR3 protein: CASRTSGTATDTQYF
CDR3 DNA: TGTGCCAGCCGGACTAGCGGGACCGCCACAGATACGCAGTATTTT

V gene: TRBV24-1
clone size: many
J gene: TRBJ1-5
D gene: TRBD1
CDR3 protein: CATSEGTGGYQPQHF
CDR3 DNA: TGTGCCACCAGTGAGGGGACAGGGGGCTATCAGCCCCAGCATTTT

V gene: TRBV7-8
clone size: .
J gene: TRBJ2-1
D gene: .
CDR3 protein: CASSTLGGDEQFF
CDR3 DNA: TGTGCCAGCAGCACCCTCGGGGGCGATGAGCAGTTCTTC

V gene: TRBV5-1
clone size: many
J gene: TRBJ2-5
D gene: .
CDR3 protein: CASSLVGGGKTQYF
CDR3 DNA: TGCGCCAGCAGCTTGGTAGGCGGCGGAAAGACCCAGTACTTC

V gene: TRBV4-2
clone size: many
J gene: TRBJ2-2
D gene: TRBD2
CDR3 protein: CASSRTSGAFNTGELFF
CDR3 DNA: TGTGCCAGCAGCCGAACTAGCGGGGCCTTTAACACCGGGGAGCTGTTTTTT

V gene: TRBV6-1
clone size: many
J gene: TRBJ1-1
D gene: .
CDR3 protein: CASTIQGRTEAFF
CDR3 DNA: TGTGCCAGCACCATCCAGGGGAGGACTGAAGCTTTCTTT

V gene: TRBV6-1
clone size: many
J gene: TRBJ1-2
D gene: TRBD1
CDR3 protein: CASSRDRGLGYTF
CDR3 DNA: TGTGCCAGCAGTAGGGACAGGGGGCTTGGCTACACCTTC

V gene: TRBV15
clone size: .
J gene: TRBJ1-2
D gene: .
CDR3 protein: CATSSFYICSHYGYTF
CDR3 DNA: .

V gene: TRBV29-1
clone size: .
J gene: TRBJ1-1
D gene: .
CDR3 protein: CSVAVTVDTEAFF
CDR3 DNA: TGCAGCGTTGCGGTCACGGTGGACACTGAAGCTTTCTTT

V gene: TRBV2
clone size: .
J gene: TRBJ2-1
D gene: .
CDR3 protein: CASSAQGNEQFF
CDR3 DNA: TGTGCCAGCAGTGCGCAGGGGAATGAGCAGTTCTTC

V gene: TRBV11-2
clone size: few
J gene: TRBJ2-2
D gene: TRBD1
CDR3 protein: CASSLQTGGTGELFF
CDR3 DNA: TGTGCCAGCAGCCTACAGACAGGGGGGACCGGGGAGCTGTTTTTT

V gene: TRBV2
clone size: .
J gene: TRBJ2-3
D gene: TRBD2
CDR3 protein: CASVWGLAATDTQYF
CDR3 DNA: TGTGCCAGCGTATGGGGACTAGCGGCCACAGATACGCAGTATTTT

V gene: TRBV9
clone size: many
J gene: TRBJ2-1
D gene: .
CDR3 protein: CASSVFGQAYNEQFF
CDR3 DNA: TGTGCCAGCAGCGTATTCGGGCAGGCATACAATGAGCAGTTCTTC

V gene: TRBV7-8
clone size: many
J gene: TRBJ2-7
D gene: .
CDR3 protein: CASSLARGVDYEQYF
CDR3 DNA: TGTGCCAGCAGCTTAGCAAGGGGGGTGGACTACGAGCAGTACTTC

V gene: TRBV20-1
clone size: .
J gene: TRBJ2-7
D gene: .
CDR3 protein: CRRVYEQYF
CDR3 DNA: TGCAGGAGGGTCTACGAGCAGTACTTC

V gene: TRBV9
clone size: .
J gene: TRBJ2-7
D gene: TRBD1
CDR3 protein: CASSKGQGAYEQYF
CDR3 DNA: TGTGCCAGCAGCAAAGGACAGGGGGCATACGAGCAGTACTTC

V gene: TRBV18
clone size: few
J gene: TRBJ2-3
D gene: TRBD1
CDR3 protein: CASSPGQGADTQYF
CDR3 DNA: TGTGCCAGCTCACCGGGACAGGGCGCAGATACGCAGTATTTT

V gene: TRBV7-3
clone size: once
J gene: TRBJ1-4
D gene: .
CDR3 protein: CASIPRTNEKLFF
CDR3 DNA: TGTGCCAGTATACCTCGTACTAATGAAAAACTGTTTTTT

V gene: TRBV9
clone size: many
J gene: TRBJ2-5
D gene: TRBD1
CDR3 protein: CASSVVTGGQETQYF
CDR3 DNA: TGTGCCAGCAGCGTAGTGACAGGGGGCCAAGAGACCCAGTACTTC

V gene: TRBV7-7
clone size: .
J gene: TRBJ2-1
D gene: .
CDR3 protein: CASSSAGYNEQFF
CDR3 DNA: TGTGCTAGCAGCTCGGCGGGCTACAATGAGCAGTTCTTC

V gene: TRBV25-1
clone size: .
J gene: TRBJ2-7
D gene: .
CDR3 protein: CASSDPAGSAYEQYF
CDR3 DNA: TGTGCCAGCAGTGATCCGGCAGGGTCCGCCTACGAGCAGTACTTC

V gene: TRBV6-4
clone size: many
J gene: TRBJ1-1
D gene: .
CDR3 protein: CASSTGTWGEAFF
CDR3 DNA: TGTGCCAGCAGTACAGGGACTTGGGGTGAAGCTTTCTTT